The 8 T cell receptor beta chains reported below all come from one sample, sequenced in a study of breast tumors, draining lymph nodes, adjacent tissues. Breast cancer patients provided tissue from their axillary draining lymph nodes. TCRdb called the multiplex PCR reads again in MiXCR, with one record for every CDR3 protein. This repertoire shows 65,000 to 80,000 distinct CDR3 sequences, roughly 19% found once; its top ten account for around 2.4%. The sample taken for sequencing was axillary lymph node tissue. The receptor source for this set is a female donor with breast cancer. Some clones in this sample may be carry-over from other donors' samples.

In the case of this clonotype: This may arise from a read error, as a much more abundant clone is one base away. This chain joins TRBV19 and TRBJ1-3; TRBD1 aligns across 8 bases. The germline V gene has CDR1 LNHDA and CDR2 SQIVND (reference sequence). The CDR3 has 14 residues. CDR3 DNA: TGTGCCAGTAGTTTCCTGGACAGGGAGAACACCGTATATTTT. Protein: CASSFLDRENTVYF. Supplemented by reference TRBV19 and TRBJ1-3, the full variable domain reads DGGITQSPKYLFRKEGQNVTLSCEQNLNHDAMYWYRQDPGQGLRLIYYSQIVNDFQKGDIAEGYSVSREKKESFPLTVTSAQKNPTAFYLCASSFLDRENTVYFGEGSWLTVV.

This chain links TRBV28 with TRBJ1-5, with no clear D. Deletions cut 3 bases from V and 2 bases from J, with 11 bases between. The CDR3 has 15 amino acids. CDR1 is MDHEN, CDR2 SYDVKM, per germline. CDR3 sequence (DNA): TGTGCCAGCAGTTTTCTGAAAAGGCGCAATCAGCCCCAGCATTTT. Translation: CASSFLKRRNQPQHF.

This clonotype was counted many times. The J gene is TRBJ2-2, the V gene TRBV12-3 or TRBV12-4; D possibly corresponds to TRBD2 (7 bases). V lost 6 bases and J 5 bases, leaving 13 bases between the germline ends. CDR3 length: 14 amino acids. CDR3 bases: TGTGCCAGCAGGCCGAGGGGGGGGACCGGGGAGCTGTTTTTT. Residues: CASRPRGGTGELFF.

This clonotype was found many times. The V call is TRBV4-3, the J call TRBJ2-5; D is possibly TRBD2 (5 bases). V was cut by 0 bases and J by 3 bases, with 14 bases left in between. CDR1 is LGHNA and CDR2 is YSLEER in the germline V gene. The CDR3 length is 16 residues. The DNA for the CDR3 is TGCGCCAGCAGCCAAGAGCTCAGTGGGAGTAAAGAGACCCAGTACTTC. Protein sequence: CASSQELSGSKETQYF.

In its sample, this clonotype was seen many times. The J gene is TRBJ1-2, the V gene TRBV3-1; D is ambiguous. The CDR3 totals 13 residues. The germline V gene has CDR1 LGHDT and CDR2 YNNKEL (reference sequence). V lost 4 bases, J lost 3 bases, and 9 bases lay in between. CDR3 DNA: TGTGCCAGCAGCCTTCTGGCAGACTATGGCTACACCTTC. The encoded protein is CASSLLADYGYTF.

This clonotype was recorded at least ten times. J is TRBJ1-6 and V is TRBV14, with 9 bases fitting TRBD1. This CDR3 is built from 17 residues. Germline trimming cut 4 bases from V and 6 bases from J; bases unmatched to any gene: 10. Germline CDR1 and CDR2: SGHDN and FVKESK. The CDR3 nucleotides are TGTGCCAGCAGCCTTGCGACAGGGGGTTCATTTAATTCACCCCTCCACTTT. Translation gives CASSLATGGSFNSPLHF.

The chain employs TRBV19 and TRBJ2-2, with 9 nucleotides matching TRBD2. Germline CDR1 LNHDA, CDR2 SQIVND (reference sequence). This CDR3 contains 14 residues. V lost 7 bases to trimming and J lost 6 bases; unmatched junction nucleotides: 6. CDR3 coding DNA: TGTGCCAGTATAAGCGGGAGGCTCCCCGGGGAGCTGTTTTTT. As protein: CASISGRLPGELFF.

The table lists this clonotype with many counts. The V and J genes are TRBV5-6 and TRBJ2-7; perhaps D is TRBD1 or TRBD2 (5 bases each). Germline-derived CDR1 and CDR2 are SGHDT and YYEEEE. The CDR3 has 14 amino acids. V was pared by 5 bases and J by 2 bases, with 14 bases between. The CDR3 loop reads CASSYGTPPYEQYF. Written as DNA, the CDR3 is TGTGCCAGCAGTTACGGGACCCCTCCCTACGAGCAGTACTTC.